What follows are 6 T cell receptor beta chains derived from one specimen sequenced in a study of T cell responses to AZD1222 COVID-19 vaccine. The protocol was immunoSEQ multiplex PCR, while the TCRdb copy is restricted to in-frame clones and leaves out a portion. The sample has roughly 150,000 clones, around 90% seen once. The sequenced sample was peripheral blood, obtained on day 0 of AZD1222 vaccination. The receptors derive from an adult in good health.

This chain joins TRBV4-1 and TRBJ1-4; possibly TRBD1 for D (6 bases). The CDR3 runs to 15 residues. Germline loops: CDR1 MGHRA, CDR2 YSYEKL. Trimming cost V 4 bases and J 7 bases, with 16 bases left between them. The CDR3 nucleotides are TGCGCCAGCAGCCCGGTCGGGGGGCTAGGTGAAAAACTGTTTTTT. Protein sequence: CASSPVGGLGEKLFF.

The chain carries TRBV7-9 and TRBJ1-1; D unresolved. Looked up from germline, CDR1 is SEHNR and CDR2 is FQNEAQ (reference sequence). Trimming cost V 1 base and J 0 bases, with 6 bases left between them. The CDR3 is 14 residues long. The DNA of the CDR3 is TGTGCCAGCAGCTTAGTGCTGCTGAACACTGAAGCTTTCTTT. Encoded protein: CASSLVLLNTEAFF.

V gene TRBV7-2 combines with J gene TRBJ1-6; D possibly corresponds to TRBD1 (5 bases). The CDR3 spans 14 residues. With 3 bases removed from V and 7 bases from J, the gap between germline ends came to 10 bases. CDR1 is SGHTA, CDR2 FQGNSA, per germline. Here the CDR3 reads CASSFGALNSPLHF. CDR3 nucleotide sequence: TGTGCCAGCAGCTTCGGGGCCTTGAATTCACCCCTCCACTTT.

V and J are TRBV15 and TRBJ2-7; 7 nucleotides match TRBD2. The CDR3 spans 19 residues. V lost 1 base, J lost 4 bases, and 19 bases stayed unmatched. Germline-derived CDR1 and CDR2 are LNHNV and YYDKDF (reference sequence). The chain's CDR3 is CATSRVGLAVSLGEYEQYF. CDR3 nucleotide sequence: TGTGCCACCAGCAGAGTGGGGCTAGCGGTCTCTTTGGGGGAGTACGAGCAGTACTTC.

V gene TRBV5-1 combines with J gene TRBJ1-2; TRBD1 agrees at 8 bases. This CDR3 comprises 16 residues. Germline V gene data show CDR1 as SGHRS and CDR2 as YFSETQ. V shed 2 bases, J shed 10 bases, and the junction held 16 bases outside the gene matches. The CDR3 spells CASSLVTAGQANDYTF. CDR3 in DNA: TGCGCCAGCAGCTTAGTAACAGCGGGACAGGCCAATGACTACACCTTC.

The J gene is TRBJ2-7, the V gene TRBV6-2 or TRBV6-3; no definite D call. The V end was cut by 5 bases, the J end by 1 base, with 15 bases between. Germline values: CDR1 MNHEY, CDR2 SVGEGT. The CDR3 loop spans 15 amino acids. The CDR3 is CASSDPHGISYEQYF. The CDR3 region has the DNA TGTGCCAGCAGTGACCCGCATGGGATATCCTACGAGCAGTACTTC.